These 32 T cell receptor beta chains were sequenced from one sample in a study of beta chain features in type 1 diabetes. Reverse transcribing all isolated RNA meant expressed TCRB transcripts were sequenced. TCRdb keeps only in-frame clones here, not all; method: immunoSEQ multiplex PCR. The sample consists of hundreds of thousands of clones, approximately 30% of them appearing once. Material for sequencing was naive CD4+ T cells from blood. The receptors here all came from a man between 18 and 29 years old in good health.

This clone has more than one count but fewer than ten. The chain recombines TRBV29-1 with TRBJ2-1; 10 bases align to TRBD2. V shed 7 bases and J 10 bases; nucleotides not matched to a gene: 13. Germline values: CDR1 SQVTM, CDR2 ANQGSEA. This CDR3 region has 14 residues. The CDR3 DNA is TGCAGCGCCCAGGCTAGCGGGAGAAAGGAGGAGCAGTTCTTC. This encodes CSAQASGRKEEQFF.

This sequence joins TRBV7-9 and TRBJ2-6; D call uncertain. The V gene's germline CDR1 is SEHNR and CDR2 FQNEAQ (reference sequence). This CDR3 comprises 15 residues. The V and J ends lost 3 bases and 4 bases respectively, with 10 bases between them. The CDR3 region has the DNA TGTGCCAGCAGCTTTCAGTTCTCCGGGGCCAACGTCCTGACTTTC. It is translated as CASSFQFSGANVLTF.

In this sample, this clone turned up a few times. The rearrangement links TRBV9 to TRBJ1-2; D is perhaps TRBD1 (5 bases). V was shortened by 0 bases and J by 2 bases, with 14 bases between the two germline ends. The CDR3 is made up of 16 amino acids. The germline gives CDR1 SGDLS, CDR2 YYNGEE. For the CDR3, the DNA is TGTGCCAGCAGCGTAGAGCGTAGGGGCTACAACTATGGCTACACCTTC. Amino acid sequence: CASSVERRGYNYGYTF.

This clone was found a few times. This chain connects TRBV7-6 to TRBJ2-3; 9 bases align to TRBD2. The CDR3 is 17 residues long. J gave up 0 bases and V 5 bases, and 9 bases lay outside the gene matches. Germline-derived CDR1 and CDR2 are SGHVS and FNYEAQ. CDR3 sequence reads: CASSPSASGTSTDTQYF. CDR3 nucleotides: TGTGCCAGCAGCCCATCGGCTAGCGGGACTAGCACAGATACGCAGTATTTT.

This chain joins TRBV5-1 and TRBJ2-5; 12 nucleotides align to TRBD2. The CDR3 runs to 15 residues. With 2 bases clipped from V and 5 bases from J, the junction kept 4 bases outside the gene matches. Per the germline V gene, CDR1 is SGHRS and CDR2 is YFSETQ. The CDR3 is CASSFGLAGGETQYF. CDR3 bases: TGCGCCAGCAGCTTCGGGCTAGCGGGAGGGGAGACCCAGTACTTC.

The chain combines TRBV29-1 with TRBJ2-5; 8 bases fit TRBD1. This CDR3 is 13 amino acids long. Germline values: CDR1 SQVTM, CDR2 ANQGSEA. With 8 bases clipped from V and 5 bases from J, the junction kept 10 bases outside the gene matches. The CDR3 nucleotides are TGCAGCCTGCGGACAGGGCCCAGCGAGACCCAGTACTTC. It translates to CSLRTGPSETQYF. The full variable domain, with the rest looked up from reference TRBV29-1 and TRBJ2-5, is SAVISQKPSRDICQRGTSLTIQCQVDSQVTMMFWYRQQPGQSLTLIATANQGSEATYESGFVIDKFPISRPNLTFSTLTVSNMSPEDSSIYLCSLRTGPSETQYFGPGTRLLVL.

This clone turned up a few times. This sequence joins TRBV29-1 and TRBJ2-3; possibly TRBD1 for D (6 bases). The CDR3 length is 12 residues. Germline V gene lookup returns CDR1 SQVTM and CDR2 ANQGSEA. Trimming took 5 bases from V and 4 from J, leaving 10 bases between them. As DNA, the CDR3 is TGCAGCGTTTCTGGGGGCGCAGATACGCAGTATTTT. It yields the protein CSVSGGADTQYF.

The sample holds a few counts of this clone. The chain recombines TRBV30 with TRBJ1-2; tentative D call: TRBD1 (5 bases). V lost 1 base, J lost 4 bases, and 10 bases lay in between. Germline V gene data show CDR1 as GTSNPN and CDR2 as SVGIG (reference sequence). The CDR3 runs to 13 residues. This CDR3 reads CAWSAGLIYGYTF. In nucleotides, the CDR3 is TGTGCCTGGAGTGCAGGGCTCATCTATGGCTACACCTTC.

The chain couples TRBV4-1 to TRBJ2-5, with D possibly being TRBD2 (6 bases). Trimming removed 1 base from V and 6 bases from J, with 21 bases in between. The CDR3 has 17 residues. Germline V gives CDR1 MGHRA, CDR2 YSYEKL. The DNA of the CDR3 is TGCGCCAGCAGCCAAGGGGGGACTGGTTGGGGTATACAGACCCAGTACTTC. This gives the protein CASSQGGTGWGIQTQYF.

This chain's CDR3 is CSVGASGRANEQFF. The CDR3 nucleotides read TGCAGCGTTGGGGCTAGCGGGAGGGCCAATGAGCAGTTCTTC. This chain joins TRBV29-1 and TRBJ2-1; 12 positions match TRBD2. Germline values: CDR1 SQVTM, CDR2 ANQGSEA. The CDR3 has 14 amino acids. Losses at the gene ends were 4 bases for V and 6 bases for J; bases not matched to a gene: 4.

V and J are TRBV29-1 and TRBJ2-1, with TRBD2 matching over 9 bases. CDR3 length: 16 residues. V lost 7 bases, J lost 6 bases, and 16 bases stayed unmatched. Looked up from germline, CDR1 is SQVTM and CDR2 is ANQGSEA. The CDR3 loop is CSAVLRAGGAINEQFF. The CDR3 DNA reads TGCAGCGCTGTCCTTCGAGCGGGAGGAGCTATCAATGAGCAGTTCTTC.

This sequence joins TRBV7-9 and TRBJ2-5; a weak D match, TRBD1 (5 bases). Germline CDR1 SEHNR, CDR2 FQNEAQ (reference sequence). CDR3 length: 14 amino acids. V was trimmed by 2 bases and J by 5 bases, leaving 12 bases between them. Here the CDR3 reads CASSLNQGTETQYF. The CDR3 DNA reads as TGTGCCAGCAGCTTAAATCAGGGAACGGAGACCCAGTACTTC.

This clone came up a few times. This chain uses TRBV4-1 with TRBJ2-7, with TRBD2 as a possible D gene (5 bases). Trimming shortened V by 4 bases and J by 0 bases, and 13 bases separated the two germline ends. Germline V gene sequence: CDR1 MGHRA, CDR2 YSYEKL. This CDR3 spans 15 amino acids. The CDR3 reads CASSPRAFSSYEQYF. In DNA form, the CDR3 reads TGCGCCAGCAGCCCGCGGGCATTTAGCTCCTACGAGCAGTACTTC.

The chain employs TRBV5-4 and TRBJ2-5, with D possibly TRBD2 on 5 matching bases. The CDR3 runs to 15 residues. Trimming left V 3 bases short and J 3 bases short, with 15 bases between. Germline V gene sequence: CDR1 SGHNT, CDR2 YYREEE (reference sequence). The CDR3, as DNA: TGTGCCAGCAGCTATATAGGACTTGCGAAAGAGACCCAGTACTTC. Amino acid sequence: CASSYIGLAKETQYF.

The J gene is TRBJ1-5, the V gene TRBV9, with D possibly TRBD1 on 6 matching bases. This CDR3 is 16 amino acids long. The V end lost 3 bases, the J end lost 7 bases, and 20 bases lay between the germline ends. Germline values: CDR1 SGDLS, CDR2 YYNGEE. The CDR3 spells CASSADVGASGQPQHF. CDR3 coding DNA: TGTGCCAGCAGCGCAGACGTGGGGGCCTCGGGGCAGCCCCAGCATTTT.

The gene calls are TRBV7-6 and TRBJ2-5, with D perhaps TRBD1 (6 bases). The CDR3 spans 13 residues. Germline CDR1 reads SGHVS; CDR2 reads FNYEAQ. V gave up 4 bases and J gave up 5 bases, with 11 bases separating them. The CDR3 here is CASSYRAGETQYF. As DNA, the CDR3 is TGTGCCAGCAGCTACAGGGCAGGGGAGACCCAGTACTTC.

This rearrangement joins TRBV7-8 to TRBJ2-1, with 9 bases aligning to TRBD1. Germline values: CDR1 SGHVS, CDR2 FQNEAQ. The CDR3 contains 15 residues. V dropped 2 bases and J dropped 4; count of bases not matched to a gene: 3. The CDR3 region has the DNA TGTGCCAGCAGCTTATGGGACAGGGAGTACAATGAGCAGTTCTTC. Translated, it gives CASSLWDREYNEQFF.

This clone was found a few times. The rearrangement joins TRBV25-1 to TRBJ2-7; 7 bases are shared with TRBD1. Germline CDR1 is MGHDK and CDR2 is SYGVNS. J was trimmed by 7 bases and V by 2 bases; bases with no gene match: 5. The CDR3 spans 13 residues. The CDR3 DNA follows: TGTGCCAGCAGTGAAAGGGACAGAAGGGAGCAGTACTTC. Encoded protein: CASSERDRREQYF.

The V and J genes are TRBV7-9 and TRBJ2-6; D not resolved. V was pared by 1 base and J by 2 bases, with 9 bases between. Germline V CDR1 and CDR2: SEHNR, FQNEAQ (reference sequence). CDR3 length equals 16 residues. DNA of the CDR3: TGTGCCAGCAGCTTAGTAAGCCGAACTGGGGCCAACGTCCTGACTTTC. Protein sequence: CASSLVSRTGANVLTF.

Only a few counts were recorded for this clone. This rearrangement joins TRBV10-3 to TRBJ2-2; perhaps TRBD1 as D (6 bases). This CDR3 contains 14 residues. V shed 1 base and J shed 10 bases, with 13 bases lying between them. Germline CDR1 is ENHRY and CDR2 is SYGVKD. CDR3 DNA sequence: TGTGCCATCAGTGAGTACAGGGAGAAGAAGGAGCTGTTTTTT. It translates to CAISEYREKKELFF.

This clone has a handful of counts. The J gene is TRBJ2-5, the V gene TRBV29-1; TRBD1 or TRBD2 may be the D gene (6 bases each). Germline values: CDR1 SQVTM, CDR2 ANQGSEA. The CDR3 sequence is 13 residues long. Trimming cost V 6 bases and J 5 bases, with 16 bases left between them. The CDR3 here is CSVAARGGETQYF. The CDR3 nucleotides are TGCAGCGTCGCAGCCAGGGGAGGCGAGACCCAGTACTTC.

This clone was observed a few times. The chain couples TRBV9 to TRBJ2-7, with 9 bases matching TRBD1. J was trimmed by 7 bases and V by 0 bases; bases with no gene match: 11. The CDR3 runs to 16 residues. Germline V gives CDR1 SGDLS, CDR2 YYNGEE. The CDR3 nucleotides are TGTGCCAGCAGCGTAGCCAGGACAGGGGAAGTGGAGGAGCAGTACTTC. Translating it yields CASSVARTGEVEEQYF.

As to this clone: Other DNA sequences of this sample code for an identical CDR3. In DNA, the CDR3 is TGCAGCGTGGGGACTAGCGGGAGCACAGATACGCAGTATTTT. It yields the protein CSVGTSGSTDTQYF. The chain recombines TRBV29-1 with TRBJ2-3, with TRBD2 matching 12 bases. Germline trimming cut 6 bases from V and 0 bases from J; bases unmatched to any gene: 1. Per the germline V gene, CDR1 is SQVTM and CDR2 is ANQGSEA. The CDR3 is made up of 14 amino acids.

V and J are TRBV23-1 and TRBJ2-7; no definite D call. TRBV23-1 is an ORF, with its function uncertain. The length of the CDR3 is 14 residues. Trimming stripped 6 bases from V and 0 bases from J, with 12 bases between. CDR3 loop: CASSFYGNSYEQYF. The CDR3 nucleotides are TGCGCCAGCAGCTTTTACGGAAACTCCTACGAGCAGTACTTC.

The chain joins TRBV30 to TRBJ2-7; unclear D gene. The CDR3 extends over 11 amino acids. Trimming shortened V by 2 bases and J by 4 bases, and 6 bases separated the two germline ends. The V gene's germline CDR1 is GTSNPN and CDR2 SVGIG (reference sequence). The CDR3 DNA is TGTGCCTGGAGTTCGGAGTACGAGCAGTACTTC. Translation: CAWSSEYEQYF.

The chain carries TRBV28 and TRBJ2-7; D not resolved. Germline V gene sequence: CDR1 MDHEN, CDR2 SYDVKM. The V and J ends lost 2 bases and 3 bases respectively, with 5 bases between them. The CDR3 spans 12 residues. CDR3: CASSLPLYEQYF. Here the CDR3 DNA reads TGTGCCAGCAGTTTACCCCTCTACGAGCAGTACTTC.

This clone was seen more than once but under ten times. This specimen includes other DNA sequences encoding the same CDR3. This chain uses TRBV14 with TRBJ2-7; 12 positions agree with TRBD2. The germline CDR1 and CDR2 sequences are SGHDN and FVKESK. Unmatched junction bases numbered 1, after V lost 4 bases and J lost 3 bases. This CDR3 region has 14 residues. The CDR3 protein is CASSRTSGIYEQYF. CDR3 nucleotide sequence: TGTGCCAGCAGCCGGACTAGCGGGATCTACGAGCAGTACTTC.

The V call is TRBV27, the J call TRBJ2-7; 9 bases agree with TRBD1. The trim removed 8 bases at V and 1 base at J, leaving 3 bases unmatched. Germline values: CDR1 MNHEY, CDR2 SMNVEV (reference sequence). This CDR3 spans 13 amino acids. The CDR3 is CASQGQGSYEQYF. CDR3 bases: TGTGCCAGCCAGGGACAGGGTTCCTACGAGCAGTACTTC.

The rearrangement joins TRBV30 to TRBJ1-4, with D uncertain. Trimming removed 5 bases from V and 8 bases from J, with 12 bases in between. The CDR3 runs to 12 residues. CDR1 and CDR2 from the germline V gene are GTSNPN and SVGIG (reference sequence). This CDR3 reads CAWGNSGEKLFF. The CDR3 nucleotides are TGTGCCTGGGGAAACAGCGGGGAAAAACTGTTTTTT.

This clone was recorded a few times. The rearrangement joins TRBV19 to TRBJ1-2, with D unresolved. CDR3 length equals 14 residues. Germline V gene data show CDR1 as LNHDA and CDR2 as SQIVND (reference sequence). V lost 0 bases and J 2 bases, leaving 7 bases between the germline ends. CDR3 region: CASSIEPWNYGYTF. The CDR3 DNA reads as TGTGCCAGTAGTATAGAACCTTGGAACTATGGCTACACCTTC.

In this sample, this clone turned up a few times. This chain connects TRBV14 to TRBJ2-7; D gene unclear. Germline CDR1 SGHDN, CDR2 FVKESK. V was clipped by 0 bases and J by 6 bases, with 12 bases between them. The CDR3 totals 14 residues. The CDR3 protein is CASSQDPRASEQYF. The CDR3 nucleotides read TGTGCCAGCAGCCAAGATCCTAGGGCTTCCGAGCAGTACTTC.

The chain recombines TRBV19 with TRBJ2-7; D might be TRBD1 (6 bases). Between the trimmed V and J ends, which lost 5 bases and 2 bases, there was a span of 10 bases. Germline CDR1 reads LNHDA; CDR2 reads SQIVND (reference sequence). The CDR3 has 13 amino acids. The CDR3 DNA is TGTGCCAGTAGTCCGCCAGGGGCCTACGAGCAGTACTTC. Translated, it gives CASSPPGAYEQYF.